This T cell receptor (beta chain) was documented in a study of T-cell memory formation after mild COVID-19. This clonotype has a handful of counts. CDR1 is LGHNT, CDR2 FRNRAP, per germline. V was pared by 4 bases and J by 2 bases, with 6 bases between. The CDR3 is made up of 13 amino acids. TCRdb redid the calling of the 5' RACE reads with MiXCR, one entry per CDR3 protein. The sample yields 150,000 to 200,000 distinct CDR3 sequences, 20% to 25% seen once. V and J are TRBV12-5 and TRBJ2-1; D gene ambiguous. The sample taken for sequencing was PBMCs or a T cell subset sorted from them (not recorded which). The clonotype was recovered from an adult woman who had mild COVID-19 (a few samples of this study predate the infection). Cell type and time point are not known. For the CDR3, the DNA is TGTGCTAGTGGTTCAGAACCCTACAATGAGCAGTTCTTC. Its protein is CASGSEPYNEQFF.